This T cell receptor (beta chain) was documented in a study of technical replicates of blood from a few donors. Trimming took off 2 bases at V and 8 bases at J, with 10 bases between the two ends. The germline CDR1 and CDR2 sequences are SNHLY and FYNNEI. The CDR3 spans 13 residues. Produced via immunoSEQ multiplex PCR; TCRdb's table is partial and in-frame only. The sample consists of around 9,000 clones, 91% of them appearing once. The chain has TRBV2 and TRBJ2-1; D might be TRBD2 (7 bases). Source material: PBMCs. This receptor was identified in a human donor in good health. CDR3 protein: CASSESGGHEQFF. As DNA, the CDR3 is TGTGCCAGCAGTGAATCGGGGGGCCATGAGCAGTTCTTC.